A selection of T cell receptor beta chains follows, all from one sample in a study of blood T cell repertoires in COVID-19. The table came from immunoSEQ multiplex PCR; TCRdb's copy has only in-frame clones and leaves some out. The table records 540,000 or so clones, 85% to 90% of them present only once. Material for sequencing was peripheral blood. These receptors were taken from a woman aged 45-65 years with COVID-19, enrolled during active disease. CDR3s include the opening cysteine and the closing phenylalanine or tryptophan. The D gene is left open where the match is weak. Rows give clone size only sometimes, using once, few, many, or a class for an expanded clone.

d_gene | abundance | j_gene | v_gene | CDR3aa | CDR3nt
NA | NA | TRBJ2-1 | TRBV3-1/TRBV3-2 | CASSQGGPYNEQFF | TGTGCCAGCAGCCAGGGGGGGCCCTACAATGAGCAGTTCTTC
TRBD2 | few | TRBJ2-2 | TRBV2 | CAIPLAGGGTGELFF | TGTGCCATCCCTCTAGCGGGGGGTGGTACCGGGGAGCTGTTTTTT
NA | NA | TRBJ2-7 | TRBV21-1 | CASSPSGTAIYEQYF | TGTGCCAGCAGCCCATCCGGGACAGCTATTTACGAGCAGTACTTC
TRBD1 | NA | TRBJ1-1 | TRBV5-1 | CASSPRTGGRTEAFF | TGCGCCAGCAGCCCTCGGACAGGGGGTAGGACTGAAGCTTTCTTT
NA | NA | TRBJ1-1 | TRBV4-2 | CASSQGGDKNTEAFF | TGTGCCAGCAGCCAGGGGGGGGATAAGAACACTGAAGCTTTCTTT
TRBD1 | NA | TRBJ1-6 | TRBV5-5 | CASSLTGVSYNSPLHF | TGTGCCAGCAGCCTCACAGGGGTCTCCTATAATTCACCCCTCCACTTT
TRBD2 | NA | TRBJ2-1 | TRBV4-1 | CASSQAERGGNEQFF | TGCGCCAGCAGCCAAGCGGAGCGGGGGGGCAATGAGCAGTTCTTC
NA | NA | TRBJ1-3 | TRBV9 | CASSVTGGGNTIYF | TGTGCCAGCAGCGTTACCGGGGGAGGAAACACCATATATTTT
TRBD1 | NA | TRBJ1-5 | TRBV11-3 | CASSLTPGTVYSNQPQHF | TGTGCCAGCAGCTTGACCCCCGGGACAGTTTATAGCAATCAGCCCCAGCATTTT
NA | NA | TRBJ1-2 | TRBV18 | CASSPPVTGKGYTF | TGTGCCAGCTCACCACCGGTAACAGGGAAGGGCTACACCTTC
NA | NA | TRBJ2-3 | TRBV5-1 | CASSLGQSTDTQYF | TGCGCCAGCAGCTTGGGACAAAGCACAGATACGCAGTATTTT